These 25 T cell receptor beta chains were all obtained from the same sample, sequenced in a study of shared clonotypes between healthy human individuals. TCRdb keeps only in-frame clones here, not all; method: immunoSEQ multiplex PCR. The sample shows about 710,000 clones, approximately 73% of them seen only once. The sequenced material came from memory CD4+ T cells sorted from blood. Subset in this sample: CD45RA-negative fraction. The receptors originated from a woman younger than 45 in good health.

The rearrangement links TRBV19 to TRBJ2-5, with TRBD2 matching over 11 bases. The CDR3 is made up of 15 amino acids. Germline V gene data show CDR1 as LNHDA and CDR2 as SQIVND (reference sequence). J lost 6 bases, V lost 3 bases, and 6 bases had no gene match. The DNA of the CDR3 is TGTGCCAGTAGTATCGTGGCTAGCGGGGGGAAGACCCAGTACTTC. Translating gives CASSIVASGGKTQYF.

The chain recombines TRBV6-4 with TRBJ1-1; D is unresolved. The CDR3 extends over 13 amino acids. V gave up 3 bases and J gave up 0 bases, with 5 bases separating them. CDR1 and CDR2 from the germline V gene are MRHNA and SNTAGT. The CDR3 region is CASSEYMNTEAFF. The CDR3 nucleotides are TGTGCCAGCAGTGAGTACATGAACACTGAAGCTTTCTTT.

V and J are TRBV15 and TRBJ2-3; TRBD2 matches 9 bases. Germline CDR1 and CDR2: LNHNV and YYDKDF (reference sequence). Germline trimming cut 5 bases from V and 0 bases from J; bases unmatched to any gene: 6. The CDR3 spans 16 residues. This CDR3 reads CATSGIAGASTDTQYF. For the CDR3, the DNA is TGTGCCACCAGCGGGATAGCGGGAGCTAGCACAGATACGCAGTATTTT.

The genes are TRBV25-1 and TRBJ1-2, with 7 positions matching TRBD1. V shed 4 bases and J 7 bases; nucleotides not matched to a gene: 12. CDR3 length: 15 residues. CDR1 and CDR2 (germline): MGHDK, SYGVNS. This chain's CDR3 is CASSASDRGDSGYTF. CDR3 in DNA: TGTGCCAGCAGTGCCTCGGACCGAGGGGACAGTGGCTACACCTTC.

This clone was found a few times. This chain joins TRBV4-1 and TRBJ2-3; TRBD2 aligns across 8 bases. V dropped 4 bases and J dropped 6; count of bases not matched to a gene: 9. The germline gives CDR1 MGHRA, CDR2 YSYEKL. CDR3 length equals 15 residues. The CDR3 loop is CASSRERGSWDTQYF. Here the CDR3 DNA reads TGCGCCAGCAGCCGGGAGCGGGGGTCGTGGGATACGCAGTATTTT.

V usage is TRBV5-1 and J usage is TRBJ1-4, with 7 bases lining up with TRBD1. The germline V gene has CDR1 SGHRS and CDR2 YFSETQ. J gave up 0 bases and V 5 bases, and 16 bases lay outside the gene matches. The CDR3 runs 19 residues. This CDR3 reads CASRHGQAGLGTTNEKLFF. The CDR3 nucleotides are TGCGCCAGCAGACACGGACAGGCGGGGTTGGGTACAACTAATGAAAAACTGTTTTTT.

This clone was seen just once. The DNA of the CDR3 is TGTGCCACCAGGAGGGACGGCCTAGGGAGCAATCAGCCCCAGCATTTT. It is translated as CATRRDGLGSNQPQHF. V usage is TRBV28 and J usage is TRBJ1-5; possibly TRBD1 for D (5 bases). Germline V gene data show CDR1 as MDHEN and CDR2 as SYDVKM. The ends were cut back, 10 bases at V and 1 base at J, with 20 bases in the middle. The CDR3 loop spans 16 amino acids.

The chain links TRBV2 to TRBJ2-7; either TRBD1 or TRBD2 may supply D (5 bases each). Germline assignment: CDR1 SNHLY and CDR2 FYNNEI. The CDR3 length is 14 residues. Deletions cut 6 bases from V and 0 bases from J, with 12 bases between. The CDR3 sequence: CASRVGRSSYEQYF. CDR3 nucleotide sequence: TGTGCCAGCAGAGTGGGACGGAGCTCCTACGAGCAGTACTTC.

This sequence joins TRBV30 and TRBJ1-1, with D tentatively TRBD1 (5 bases). The CDR3 loop spans 12 amino acids. V dropped 4 bases and J dropped 3 bases, with 9 bases sitting between them. Germline-derived CDR1 and CDR2 are GTSNPN and SVGIG (reference sequence). CDR3 region: CAWTGVDTEAFF. The CDR3 bases are TGTGCCTGGACGGGGGTGGACACTGAAGCTTTCTTT.

The chain carries TRBV10-3 and TRBJ2-7; D gene ambiguous. Germline-derived CDR1 and CDR2 are ENHRY and SYGVKD. V was clipped by 3 bases and J by 0 bases, with 9 bases between them. The CDR3 contains 14 residues. The CDR3 DNA reads TGTGCCATCAGTGACGACCGGATCTCCTACGAGCAGTACTTC. Translated: CAISDDRISYEQYF.

The V call is TRBV9, the J call TRBJ1-2, with D possibly being TRBD1 (6 bases). The length of the CDR3 is 21 residues. Germline V gives CDR1 SGDLS, CDR2 YYNGEE. Trimming cost V 5 bases and J 3 bases, with 35 bases left between them. CDR3 in DNA: TGTGCCAGCAGTCCCCTCAGCCACAGTCCCGGGACACGGAAGGTAGACTATGGCTACACCTTC. Its protein product is CASSPLSHSPGTRKVDYGYTF.

The genes are TRBV11-2 and TRBJ2-5; D is unresolved. V dropped 5 bases and J dropped 7 bases, with 11 bases sitting between them. The CDR3 runs 12 residues. Looked up from germline, CDR1 is SGHAT and CDR2 is FQNNGV. The CDR3 region has the DNA TGTGCCAGCAGCCCCCTCCCTGGGACCCAGTACTTC. It yields the protein CASSPLPGTQYF.

In its sample, this clone was seen once. The CDR3 here is CASSRTGGYTF. DNA for the CDR3: TGTGCCAGCAGCCGGACAGGGGGCTACACCTTC. V gene TRBV28 combines with J gene TRBJ1-2; 8 bases align to TRBD1. CDR1 is MDHEN, CDR2 SYDVKM, per germline. This CDR3 contains 11 residues. V dropped 6 bases and J dropped 8; count of bases not matched to a gene: 2.

The genes are TRBV28 and TRBJ2-7; TRBD2 is a possible D gene (6 bases). The V end lost 8 bases, the J end lost 9 bases, and 29 bases lay between the germline ends. This CDR3 comprises 16 residues. From germline, CDR1 is MDHEN and CDR2 SYDVKM. For the CDR3, the DNA is TGTGCCAGCTCTCATACCGGGACTGTTGCATACGCGGCGCAGTACTTC. This codes for CASSHTGTVAYAAQYF.

V is TRBV28 and J is TRBJ1-2; D remains unclear. V was clipped by 5 bases and J by 2 bases, with 21 bases between them. The germline CDR1 and CDR2 sequences are MDHEN and SYDVKM. The CDR3 is 17 residues long. The CDR3 DNA reads as TGTGCCAGCAGTCCCACCGGGCGCGGGCAACCGAACTATGGCTACACCTTC. It specifies CASSPTGRGQPNYGYTF.

The chain uses TRBV28 and TRBJ2-5, with 13 nucleotides matching TRBD2. Per the germline V gene, CDR1 is MDHEN and CDR2 is SYDVKM. CDR3 length equals 16 residues. V was pared by 6 bases and J by 4 bases, with 8 bases of the junction left unmatched. CDR3 sequence: CASRKLAGGPGETQYF. CDR3 sequence (DNA): TGTGCCAGCAGAAAACTAGCGGGAGGGCCAGGAGAGACCCAGTACTTC. Combining the CDR3 with reference TRBV28 and TRBJ2-5 gives the whole variable domain DVKVTQSSRYLVKRTGEKVFLECVQDMDHENMFWYRQDPGLGLRLIYFSYDVKMKEKGDIPEGYSVSREKKERFSLILESASTNQTSMYLCASRKLAGGPGETQYFGPGTRLLVL.

This clone was seen at least ten times. The rearrangement links TRBV7-3 to TRBJ2-2, with D possibly TRBD2 on 6 matching bases. CDR3 length equals 15 residues. V was pared by 2 bases and J by 1 base, with 8 bases between. Looked up from germline, CDR1 is SGHTA and CDR2 is FQGTGA. CDR3 residues: CASSLLSGNTGELFF. CDR3 bases: TGTGCCAGCAGCTTACTTAGCGGGAACACCGGGGAGCTGTTTTTT.

This rearrangement joins TRBV10-2 to TRBJ2-7; 9 nucleotides align to TRBD1. The CDR3 is 13 amino acids. Losses at the gene ends were 6 bases for V and 2 bases for J; bases not matched to a gene: 2. Per germline, CDR1 WSHSY and CDR2 SAAADI. The CDR3 reads CASSRQGAYEQYF. Here the CDR3 DNA reads TGCGCCAGCAGCCGACAGGGGGCCTACGAGCAGTACTTC.

A few counts support this clone. V and J are TRBV5-1 and TRBJ2-7; 11 nucleotides align to TRBD1. The ends lost 4 bases at V and 7 bases at J; junction bases unmatched: 7. This CDR3 has 14 amino acids. Per germline, CDR1 SGHRS and CDR2 YFSETQ. CDR3 nucleotide sequence: TGCGCCAGCAGCCCTAGGACAGGGGGCGAAGAGCAGTACTTC. Its protein is CASSPRTGGEEQYF.

This clone was detected only a few times. This chain uses TRBV11-2 with TRBJ1-1; D is ambiguous. CDR3 length: 13 residues. V was shortened by 5 bases and J by 1 base, with 8 bases between the two germline ends. From germline, CDR1 is SGHAT and CDR2 FQNNGV. Here the CDR3 reads CASSLYRNTEAFF. CDR3 coding DNA: TGTGCCAGCAGCCTATACAGGAACACTGAAGCTTTCTTT.

This rearrangement joins TRBV11-1 to TRBJ1-2; tentatively, D is TRBD1 (6 bases). This CDR3 is built from 13 residues. V was shortened by 5 bases and J by 5 bases, with 12 bases between the two germline ends. In germline, CDR1 is SGHAT, CDR2 FQDESV (reference sequence). CDR3 in amino acids: CASSPQGSYGYTF. In DNA form, the CDR3 reads TGTGCCAGCAGCCCACAGGGAAGTTATGGCTACACCTTC.

The chain carries TRBV5-1 and TRBJ1-4; D perhaps matches TRBD1 (5 bases). V was trimmed by 1 base and J by 4 bases, leaving 11 bases between them. Germline V lookup: CDR1 SGHRS, CDR2 YFSETQ. The CDR3 totals 15 residues. The CDR3 sequence: CASSLLPGLNEKLFF. CDR3 bases: TGCGCCAGCAGCTTGTTGCCGGGGCTTAATGAAAAACTGTTTTTT.

This clone was seen at least ten times. The J gene is TRBJ2-7, the V gene TRBV5-6; 9 bases are a match to TRBD1. The CDR3 sequence is 13 residues long. Germline values: CDR1 SGHDT, CDR2 YYEEEE. Losses at the gene ends were 4 bases for V and 10 bases for J; bases not matched to a gene: 9. The CDR3 DNA sequence: TGTGCCAGCAGCCTCGTAGGACAGGGGCGTCAGTACTTC. Encoded protein: CASSLVGQGRQYF.

The V gene is TRBV28, the J gene TRBJ1-5; D is perhaps TRBD1 (5 bases). CDR3 length: 15 residues. V was pared by 11 bases and J by 4 bases, with 21 bases between. Germline CDR1 is MDHEN and CDR2 is SYDVKM. The chain's CDR3 is CAHGPGRFRNQPQHF. CDR3 DNA: TGTGCCCACGGACCGGGGCGGTTTAGGAATCAGCCCCAGCATTTT.

The V gene is TRBV25-1, the J gene TRBJ1-1; D gene uncertain. Germline V gene data show CDR1 as MGHDK and CDR2 as SYGVNS. The length of the CDR3 is 16 residues. V was shortened by 6 bases and J by 1 base, with 18 bases between the two germline ends. CDR3 loop: CASRLKGAGKNTEAFF. The CDR3 region has the DNA TGTGCCAGCAGGCTAAAGGGCGCGGGTAAGAACACTGAAGCTTTCTTT.